Below, 14 T cell receptor beta chains from the same sample are listed, as sequenced in a study of cytomegalovirus exposure and HLA in healthy donors (dated by TCRdb to 2017 to 2019). Library preparation used the immunoSEQ multiplex PCR assay. A mixture of 60 forward primers for TCR Vbeta segments and 13 reverse primers for TCR Jbeta segments was used in the multiplex PCR. TCRdb mirrors the immuneACCESS table, restricted to in-frame sequences. Some clones are absent from its copies; in checked studies, under half trace to an unresolved V gene, and the reason for the others is unknown. The sample includes some 200,000 clones, with 80% observed a single time. The ten most abundant clones make up under 0.85% of the sample. The sample taken for sequencing was PBMCs. The receptor set was obtained from a boy aged 10-17 years in good health and CMV-seronegative.

The chain has TRBV6-1 and TRBJ1-1, with D perhaps matching TRBD1 (5 bases). Per the germline V gene, CDR1 is MNHNS and CDR2 is SASEGT. The ends were cut back, 3 bases at V and 1 base at J, with 12 bases in the middle. The CDR3 is 15 residues long. CDR3 bases: TGTGCCAGCAGTGAGGTAGACAGACCGAACACTGAAGCTTTCTTT. This translates into CASSEVDRPNTEAFF.

In this sample, this clone turned up once. The chain employs TRBV10-3 and TRBJ1-3; possible D gene TRBD1, 6 bases. With 7 bases removed from V and 0 bases from J, the gap between germline ends came to 13 bases. The CDR3 consists of 15 residues. Per the germline V gene, CDR1 is ENHRY and CDR2 is SYGVKD. The CDR3 DNA is TGTGCCATCACTACGGACAGAGCCTCTGGAAACACCATATATTTT. This codes for CAITTDRASGNTIYF.

This clone was counted only a few times. The chain couples TRBV5-6 to TRBJ2-3; weak D call: TRBD2 (5 bases). This CDR3 is 12 amino acids long. Trimming removed 4 bases from V and 5 bases from J, with 8 bases in between. Germline V gene lookup returns CDR1 SGHDT and CDR2 YYEEEE. DNA of the CDR3: TGTGCCAGCAGCCGGGGTCTAGATACGCAGTATTTT. This encodes CASSRGLDTQYF.

CDR3 region: CASSNPGTGGGQYF. The CDR3, as DNA: TGTGCCAGCAGTAACCCCGGGACAGGGGGCGGGCAGTACTTC. V is TRBV27 and J is TRBJ2-7; 12 nucleotides agree with TRBD1. This CDR3 region has 14 residues. Germline assignment: CDR1 MNHEY and CDR2 SMNVEV (reference sequence). J was trimmed by 9 bases and V by 5 bases; bases with no gene match: 8.

This sequence joins TRBV2 and TRBJ1-2; TRBD1 matches 10 bases. CDR3 length: 17 amino acids. Germline loops: CDR1 SNHLY, CDR2 FYNNEI. V dropped 4 bases and J dropped 4; count of bases not matched to a gene: 12. CDR3 region: CASSARQGASSLYGYTF. The CDR3 DNA reads as TGTGCCAGCAGTGCCCGACAGGGGGCTTCCTCCCTCTATGGCTACACCTTC. Complete variable domain (other parts from reference TRBV2 and TRBJ1-2): EPEVTQTPSHQVTQMGQEVILRCVPISNHLYFYWYRQILGQKVEFLVSFYNNEISEKSEIFDDQFSVERPDGSNFTLKIRSTKLEDSAMYFCASSARQGASSLYGYTFGSGTRLTVV.

V and J are TRBV19 and TRBJ1-1; D possibly corresponds to TRBD1 (5 bases). Germline lookup yields CDR1 LNHDA and CDR2 SQIVND (reference sequence). The CDR3 is 15 residues long. Trimming shortened V by 3 bases and J by 3 bases, and 14 bases separated the two germline ends. As DNA, the CDR3 is TGTGCCAGTAGTATTAGGGGAACGAGTTACACTGAAGCTTTCTTT. Its protein is CASSIRGTSYTEAFF.

V usage is TRBV30 and J usage is TRBJ1-4; TRBD1 might be the D (5 bases). CDR1 and CDR2 from the germline V gene are GTSNPN and SVGIG (reference sequence). The V end lost 2 bases, the J end lost 4 bases, and 23 bases lay between the germline ends. This CDR3 has 18 residues. The CDR3 here is CAWSPYKQTASLNEKLFF. The CDR3 nucleotides are TGTGCCTGGAGTCCCTACAAGCAGACAGCCTCCCTTAATGAAAAACTGTTTTTT.

The gene calls are TRBV30 and TRBJ1-2, with D perhaps TRBD1 (5 bases). CDR3 length: 14 amino acids. CDR1 is GTSNPN and CDR2 is SVGIG in the germline V gene (reference sequence). The V end was cut by 5 bases, the J end by 4 bases, with 17 bases between. Here the CDR3 DNA reads TGTGCCTGGGGGGGTACGGGGGAGGGCTATGGCTACACCTTC. Encoded protein: CAWGGTGEGYGYTF.

Of note for this clone: One junction end disagrees with the germline gene, perhaps due to a read error. V is TRBV7-9 and J is TRBJ1-1; no reliable D call. The CDR3 spans 12 residues. Germline V gene lookup returns CDR1 SEHNR and CDR2 FQNEAQ (reference sequence). The CDR3 loop is CSSSSEARFAFF. In nucleotides, the CDR3 is TGTTCCAGCAGCTCTGAAGCGAGGTTCGCTTTCTTT.

This clone was counted a single time. V usage is TRBV5-1 and J usage is TRBJ2-5; 8 nucleotides align to TRBD1. This CDR3 has 15 residues. Per germline, CDR1 SGHRS and CDR2 YFSETQ. After removal of 3 bases from V and 1 base from J, the junction contained 5 bases not matched to a gene. CDR3 in amino acids: CASSSGQGAQETQYF. The CDR3 region has the DNA TGCGCCAGCAGCTCCGGACAGGGCGCCCAAGAGACCCAGTACTTC.

This sequence joins TRBV18 and TRBJ1-2; D is ambiguous. Trimming left V 1 base short and J 2 bases short, with 8 bases between. CDR1 and CDR2 (germline): KGHSH, LQKENI. The CDR3 has 14 residues. CDR3 amino acids: CASSPQAENYGYTF. DNA of the CDR3: TGTGCCAGCTCACCACAGGCGGAGAACTATGGCTACACCTTC.

The V call is TRBV7-9, the J call TRBJ1-3; unclear D gene. Germline-derived CDR1 and CDR2 are SEHNR and FQNEAQ (reference sequence). V was trimmed by 1 base and J by 5 bases, leaving 21 bases between them. The CDR3 consists of 18 residues. This chain's CDR3 is CASSLVGRVDVARNTIYF. The CDR3, as DNA: TGTGCCAGCAGCTTAGTTGGTCGGGTAGATGTAGCCAGAAACACCATATATTTT.

CDR3 DNA: TGTGCCATCGGGACAGGGGGTTTAGCGAGGGAGCAGTACTTC. This translates into CAIGTGGLAREQYF. V usage is TRBV10-3 and J usage is TRBJ2-5, with 11 bases identical to TRBD1. The CDR3 is 14 residues long. J gave up 11 bases and V 8 bases, and 13 bases lay outside the gene matches. Germline assignment: CDR1 ENHRY and CDR2 SYGVKD.

This clone was picked up a small number of times. The chain employs TRBV4-2 and TRBJ2-1; 9 bases are a match to TRBD2. V shed 4 bases, J shed 12 bases, and the junction held 16 bases outside the gene matches. CDR1 is LGHNA and CDR2 is YNFKEQ in the germline V gene. The CDR3 extends over 16 amino acids. The CDR3, as DNA: TGTGCCAGCAGCCGAAACCCCGTAGCGGGAGTCGATGTGCAGTTCTTC. Residues: CASSRNPVAGVDVQFF.